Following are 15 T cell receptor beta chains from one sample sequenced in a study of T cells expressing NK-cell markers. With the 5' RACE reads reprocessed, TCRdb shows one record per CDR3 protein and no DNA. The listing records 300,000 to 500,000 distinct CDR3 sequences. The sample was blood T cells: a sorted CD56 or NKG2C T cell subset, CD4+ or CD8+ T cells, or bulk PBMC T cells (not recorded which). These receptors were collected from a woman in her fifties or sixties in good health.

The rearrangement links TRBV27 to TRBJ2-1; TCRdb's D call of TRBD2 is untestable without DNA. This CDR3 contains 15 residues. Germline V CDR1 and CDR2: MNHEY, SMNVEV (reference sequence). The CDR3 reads CASSWGLAGATEQFF.

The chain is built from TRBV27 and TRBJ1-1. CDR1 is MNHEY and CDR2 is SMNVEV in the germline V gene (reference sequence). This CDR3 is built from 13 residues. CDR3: CASSFGSHSEAFF.

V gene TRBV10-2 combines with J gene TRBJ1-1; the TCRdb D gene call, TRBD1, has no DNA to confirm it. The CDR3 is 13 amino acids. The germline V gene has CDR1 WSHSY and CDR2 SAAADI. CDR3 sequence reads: CASQGARDTEAFF.

CDR3: CASSLATVSGGNTIYF. J is TRBJ1-3 and V is TRBV5-1. The germline V gene encodes CDR1 SGHRS and CDR2 YFSETQ. The CDR3 is 16 residues long.

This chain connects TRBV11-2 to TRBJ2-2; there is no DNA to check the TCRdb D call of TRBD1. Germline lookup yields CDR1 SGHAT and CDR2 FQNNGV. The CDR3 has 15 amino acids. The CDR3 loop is CASSLDRVAPGELFF.

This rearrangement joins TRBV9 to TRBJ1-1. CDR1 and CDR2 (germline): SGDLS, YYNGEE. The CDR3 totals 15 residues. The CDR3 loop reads CASTAEAFMNTEAFF.

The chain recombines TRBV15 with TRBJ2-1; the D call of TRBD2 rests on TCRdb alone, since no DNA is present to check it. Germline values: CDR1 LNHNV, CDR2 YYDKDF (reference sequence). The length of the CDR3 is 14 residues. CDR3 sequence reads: CATRASGYPDEQFF.

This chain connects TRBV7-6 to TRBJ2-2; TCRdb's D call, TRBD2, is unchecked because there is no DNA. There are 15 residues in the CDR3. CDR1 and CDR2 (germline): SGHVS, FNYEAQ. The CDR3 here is CASSLGAGVTGELFF.

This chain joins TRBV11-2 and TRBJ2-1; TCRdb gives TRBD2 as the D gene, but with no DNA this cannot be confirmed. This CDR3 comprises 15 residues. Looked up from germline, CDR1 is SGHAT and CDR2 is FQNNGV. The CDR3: CASSFGGGLGNEQFF. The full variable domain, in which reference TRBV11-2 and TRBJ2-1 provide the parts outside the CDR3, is EAGVAQSPRYKIIEKRQSVAFWCNPISGHATLYWYQQILGQGPKLLIQFQNNGVVDDSQLPKDRFSAERLKGVDSTLKIQPAKLEDSAVYLCASSFGGGLGNEQFFGPGTRLTVL.

CDR3: CASSLGRFHHNEQFF. This chain uses TRBV7-2 with TRBJ2-1; the D call of TRBD2 rests on TCRdb alone, since no DNA is present to check it. CDR3 length equals 15 residues. CDR1 is SGHTA and CDR2 is FQGNSA in the germline V gene.

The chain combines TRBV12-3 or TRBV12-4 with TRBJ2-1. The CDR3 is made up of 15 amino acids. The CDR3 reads CASSSPAAPYNEQFF.

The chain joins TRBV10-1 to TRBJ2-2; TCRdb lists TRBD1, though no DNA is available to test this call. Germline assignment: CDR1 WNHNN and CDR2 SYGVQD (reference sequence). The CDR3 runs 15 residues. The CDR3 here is CASSDLQGRTGELFF.

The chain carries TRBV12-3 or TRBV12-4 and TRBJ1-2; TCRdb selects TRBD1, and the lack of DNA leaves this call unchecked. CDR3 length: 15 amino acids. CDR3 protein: CASSLLPLGVDGYTF.

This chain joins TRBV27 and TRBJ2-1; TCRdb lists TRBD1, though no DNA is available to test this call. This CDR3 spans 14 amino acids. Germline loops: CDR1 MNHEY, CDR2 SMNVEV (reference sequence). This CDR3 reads CASTPTGGRNEQFF.

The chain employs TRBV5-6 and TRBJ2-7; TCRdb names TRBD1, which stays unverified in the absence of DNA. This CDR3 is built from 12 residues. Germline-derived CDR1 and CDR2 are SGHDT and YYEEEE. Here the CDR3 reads CASRGTPNEQYF.